Below are 18 T cell receptor beta chains sequenced from a single sample in a study of tumor-infiltrating lymphocytes in primary liver carcinoma. Unsorted whole blood served as the source of blood RNA, and germline DNA was extracted as well. A constant-region primer primed TCR beta cDNA synthesis from about 550 ng of total RNA. Three nested multiplex PCR rounds of slightly modified ARM-PCR generated TCR beta libraries. For approximately 11 cycles apiece, the opening two PCR rounds ran with TRBV1-TRBV30 forward primers and a C-beta reverse primer. TCRdb reprocessed the multiplex PCR reads via MiXCR and lists one record per CDR3 protein. The profile covers about 210,000 distinct CDR3 sequences, with roughly 61% appearing a single time and under 7.5% taken by the ten largest. The specimen was peripheral blood. The receptors derive from a woman aged 55-70 years with primary liver carcinoma and hepatitis B virus infection.

Details on this clonotype: A read error is possible here, since a much larger clone lies one base away. The chain carries TRBV28 and TRBJ2-1, with a possible D match to TRBD1 (7 bases). Germline CDR1 and CDR2: MDHEN and SYDVKM. This CDR3 comprises 12 residues. The CDR3 is CVTAGGSRKQFF. The CDR3 nucleotides are TGTGTCACCGCAGGGGGGAGTCGGAAGCAGTTCTTC.

Many counts were recorded for this clonotype. The rearrangement joins TRBV29-1 to TRBJ1-1; 11 bases agree with TRBD1. V trimming: 4 bases; J trimming: 10 bases; junction bases outside the gene matches: 2. The germline gives CDR1 SQVTM, CDR2 ANQGSEA. This CDR3 region has 11 residues. CDR3 in DNA: TGCAGCGTTGGCGGACAGGGGGCAGCTTTCTTT. Its protein product is CSVGGQGAAFF.

On this clonotype: An end of the junction does not agree with germline; a read error may underlie this. This rearrangement joins TRBV11-1 to TRBJ2-2; D unclear. The germline V gene encodes CDR1 SGHAT and CDR2 FQDESV (reference sequence). The CDR3 loop spans 14 amino acids. The CDR3 DNA is TGCGCCAGCAGCTTTAACATTAACACCGGGGAGCTGTTTTTT. Translating it yields CASSFNINTGELFF.

This clonotype has at least ten counts. CDR3 residues: CSVGRSDTQYF. The DNA for the CDR3 is TGCAGCGTGGGACGGTCAGATACGCAGTATTTT. The chain is built from TRBV29-1 and TRBJ2-3; D might be TRBD1 or TRBD2, each matching 5 bases. Germline V CDR1 and CDR2: SQVTM, ANQGSEA. V lost 6 bases to trimming and J lost 4 bases, with 8 bases between them. The CDR3 sequence is 11 residues long.

V gene TRBV5-1 combines with J gene TRBJ2-7; 9 nucleotides agree with TRBD2. V lost 4 bases and J lost 3; bases outside the gene matches: 17. The CDR3 spans 18 residues. Germline V gene sequence: CDR1 SGHRS, CDR2 YFSETQ. CDR3 protein: CASSTGTYSGRRNYEQYF. CDR3 coding DNA: TGCGCCAGCAGCACCGGGACCTATAGCGGGAGAAGAAACTACGAGCAGTACTTC. Drawing the rest from reference TRBV5-1 and TRBJ2-7, the complete variable domain is KAGVTQTPRYLIKTRGQQVTLSCSPISGHRSVSWYQQTPGQGLQFLFEYFSETQRNKGNFPGRFSGRQFSNSRSEMNVSTLELGDSALYLCASSTGTYSGRRNYEQYFGPGTRLTVT.

As regards this clonotype: This could be a read error, since a much larger clone is one nucleotide away. The chain combines TRBV6-5 with TRBJ2-3; 10 bases map to TRBD2. The CDR3 is made up of 16 amino acids. CDR1 is MNHEY and CDR2 is SVGAGI in the germline V gene. Trimming at V came to 1 base and at J to 3 bases, leaving 4 bases not matched to a gene. The CDR3 spells CASSYLVSGRTDTQYF. CDR3 coding DNA: TGTGCCAGCAGTTACTTGGTTAGCGGGAGGACAGATACGCAGTATTTT.

Comment on this clonotype: This CDR3 is missing its conserved last phenylalanine or tryptophan, likely due to a read error. This chain uses TRBV11-3 with TRBJ2-2; the D gene could be TRBD1 or TRBD2 (6 bases each). The CDR3 extends over 15 amino acids. V was cut by 3 bases and J by 5 bases, with 13 bases left in between. Germline lookup yields CDR1 SGHNT and CDR2 YENEEA. The chain's CDR3 is CASSLGGHATGELFS. The CDR3 region has the DNA TGTGCCAGCAGCTTGGGGGGACATGCGACCGGGGAGCTGTTTTCT.

The table lists this clonotype with a count of one. At one end, the junction sequence differs from germline, possibly due to a read error. The V call is TRBV11-2, the J call TRBJ2-5, with 8 bases that match TRBD2. This CDR3 has 14 residues. Germline assignment: CDR1 SGHAT and CDR2 FQNNGV. CDR3 coding DNA: TGTGACAGCAGCTTAAAAGCGGGAGTGTTAGCCCAATACTTC. Protein: CDSSLKAGVLAQYF.

This clonotype has just a few counts. The chain links TRBV5-1 to TRBJ2-2; D could derive from TRBD1 or TRBD2 (5 bases each). Trimming left V 4 bases short and J 2 bases short, with 12 bases between. Germline values: CDR1 SGHRS, CDR2 YFSETQ. The CDR3 sequence is 15 residues long. The CDR3 DNA sequence: TGCGCCAGCAGCCTAGGGACGGCAAACACCGGGGAGCTGTTTTTT. It is translated as CASSLGTANTGELFF.

For this clonotype: The conserved closing phenylalanine or tryptophan is absent in this CDR3, likely reflecting a read error. The CDR3 reads CTSSQGQNYVQYL. Written as DNA, the CDR3 is TGTACCAGCAGCCAAGGACAGAACTACGTGCAGTACCTC. The chain recombines TRBV4-2 with TRBJ2-7; weak D call: TRBD1 (6 bases). Per germline, CDR1 LGHNA and CDR2 YNFKEQ. The CDR3 spans 13 residues.

Remarks on this clonotype: Being one base from a much bigger clone, this may be a read error. The chain recombines TRBV12-5 with TRBJ2-1; 7 bases match TRBD1. With V trimmed by 5 bases and J by 11 bases, 9 bases remained unmatched. The CDR3 contains 13 residues. CDR1 and CDR2 (germline): LGHNT, FRNRAP. The CDR3 protein is CASGPFGQAQQFF. CDR3 nucleotide sequence: TGTGCTAGTGGTCCTTTCGGACAGGCGCAGCAGTTCTTC.

A word on this clonotype: Sequence at one end of the junction differs from germline and may be a read error. The CDR3 DNA is TGTGCCAGCAGTCCCGCCGGGGGCGGGCGACCCGATCTTTTTGGGGCCAACCTCCTGACTTTC. This sequence encodes CASSPAGGGRPDLFGANLLTF. The chain uses TRBV6-2 or TRBV6-3 and TRBJ2-6; TRBD1 or TRBD2 may be the D gene (6 bases each). There are 21 residues in the CDR3. The germline V gene encodes CDR1 MNHEY and CDR2 SVGEGT.

The chain is built from TRBV7-8 and TRBJ1-5; D might be TRBD1 (6 bases). V lost 1 base and J lost 1, with 8 bases in between. The CDR3 length is 15 residues. Germline V gene sequence: CDR1 SGHVS, CDR2 FQNEAQ. CDR3 region: CASSLGQGSNQPQHF. In DNA, the CDR3 is TGTGCCAGCAGCTTAGGGCAGGGGAGCAATCAGCCCCAGCATTTT.

For this clonotype: It may be a read error: a sequence one base away is much more abundant. The chain couples TRBV7-9 to TRBJ1-5; 7 bases line up with TRBD1. Germline values: CDR1 SEHNR, CDR2 FQNEAQ (reference sequence). The CDR3 length is 13 residues. The CDR3 DNA sequence: TGTGTCAGCAGCTTCGAGGGGGCCCAGCCCCAGCATTTT. It specifies CVSSFEGAQPQHF.

This chain uses TRBV10-3 with TRBJ2-2; no firm D call. Looked up from germline, CDR1 is ENHRY and CDR2 is SYGVKD. The CDR3 extends over 16 amino acids. V was trimmed by 3 bases and J by 2 bases, leaving 13 bases between them. The CDR3 DNA sequence: TGTGCCATCAGTGAAAGGAATCTTACAAACACCGGGGAGCTGTTTTTT. This codes for CAISERNLTNTGELFF.

V and J are TRBV28 and TRBJ1-2, with 10 bases fitting TRBD1. Germline values: CDR1 MDHEN, CDR2 SYDVKM. This CDR3 is 16 amino acids long. J was trimmed by 3 bases and V by 3 bases; bases with no gene match: 7. The CDR3 DNA reads as TGTGCCAGCAGTTTGACAGGGGGCGCGAGGGACTATGGCTACACCTTC. Encoded protein: CASSLTGGARDYGYTF.

Regarding this clonotype: Relative to the germline gene, one junction end is altered; a read error may explain this. The rearrangement uses TRBV29-1 and TRBJ2-7; 11 bases are a match to TRBD2. Germline CDR1 is SQVTM and CDR2 is ANQGSEA. The CDR3 is 17 amino acids. CDR3 sequence (DNA): TGCAGCATTGTAAGATTCCTGACTAGCGGGAACGGGGACGAGCAGTACTTT. As protein: CSIVRFLTSGNGDEQYF.

Worth noting for this clonotype: Compared with germline, one end of the junction differs, possibly owing to a read error. The genes are TRBV11-2 and TRBJ1-1; D not resolved. Germline loops: CDR1 SGHAT, CDR2 FQNNGV. The CDR3 totals 15 residues. The CDR3 spells CASNFQALMNTEAFF. The CDR3 coding sequence is TGTGCCAGCAATTTTCAAGCCCTCATGAATACTGAAGCTTTCTTT. Combining the CDR3 with reference TRBV11-2 and TRBJ1-1 gives the whole variable domain EAGVAQSPRYKIIEKRQSVAFWCNPISGHATLYWYQQILGQGPKLLIQFQNNGVVDDSQLPKDRFSAERLKGVDSTLKIQPAKLEDSAVYLCASNFQALMNTEAFFGQGTRLTVV.